The T cell receptor beta chain under discussion was sequenced for a study of response to subunit inactivated influenza vaccine. Study results and limitations: Authors suggested seasonal influenza vaccinations each recruit few new T cells.

TCRdb fed the RT-PCR reads into MiXCR, producing one record per CDR3 protein. The sample consists of hundreds of thousands of distinct CDR3 sequences, 13% to 15% of them appearing once. CDR1 and CDR2 (germline): GTSNPN, SVGIG (reference sequence). This CDR3 region has 16 residues. V trimming: 0 bases; J trimming: 2 bases; junction bases outside the gene matches: 4. This clonotype has ten or more counts. No antigen is known for it. The chain recombines TRBV30 with TRBJ2-6; TRBD1 agrees at 7 bases. Sample: PBMCs from blood, taken 14 to 15 days before vaccination. The receptor was derived from a man between 45 and 60 years old who received an inactivated influenza vaccine. CDR3 region: CAWSVLGGAGANVLTF. CDR3 coding DNA: TGTGCCTGGAGTGTACTAGGGGGCGCTGGGGCCAACGTCCTGACTTTC.